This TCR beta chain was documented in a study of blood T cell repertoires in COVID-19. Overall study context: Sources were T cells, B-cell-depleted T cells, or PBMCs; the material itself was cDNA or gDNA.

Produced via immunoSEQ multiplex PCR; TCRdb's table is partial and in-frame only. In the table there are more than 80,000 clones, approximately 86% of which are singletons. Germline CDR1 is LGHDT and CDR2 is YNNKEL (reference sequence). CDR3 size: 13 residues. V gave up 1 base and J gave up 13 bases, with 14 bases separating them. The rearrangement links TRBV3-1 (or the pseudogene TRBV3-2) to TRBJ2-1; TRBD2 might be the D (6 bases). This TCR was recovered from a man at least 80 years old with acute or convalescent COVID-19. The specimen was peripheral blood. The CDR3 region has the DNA TGTGCCAGCAGCCAAGTCCCTAGCGCGCCCCAGTTCTTC. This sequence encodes CASSQVPSAPQFF.